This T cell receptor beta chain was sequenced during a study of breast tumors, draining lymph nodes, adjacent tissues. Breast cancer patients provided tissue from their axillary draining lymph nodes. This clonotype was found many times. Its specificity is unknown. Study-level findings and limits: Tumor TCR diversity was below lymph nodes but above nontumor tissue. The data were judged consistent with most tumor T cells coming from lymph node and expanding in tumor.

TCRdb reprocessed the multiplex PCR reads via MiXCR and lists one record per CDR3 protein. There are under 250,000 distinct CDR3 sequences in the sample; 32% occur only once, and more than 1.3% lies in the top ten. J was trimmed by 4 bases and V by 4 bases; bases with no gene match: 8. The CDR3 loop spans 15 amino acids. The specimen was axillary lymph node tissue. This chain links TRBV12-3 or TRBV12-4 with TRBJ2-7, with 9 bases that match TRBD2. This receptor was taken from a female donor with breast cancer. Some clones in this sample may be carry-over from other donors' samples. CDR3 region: CASSYGGGRVYEQYF. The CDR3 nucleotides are TGTGCCAGCAGTTACGGTGGCGGGAGGGTGTACGAGCAGTACTTC.